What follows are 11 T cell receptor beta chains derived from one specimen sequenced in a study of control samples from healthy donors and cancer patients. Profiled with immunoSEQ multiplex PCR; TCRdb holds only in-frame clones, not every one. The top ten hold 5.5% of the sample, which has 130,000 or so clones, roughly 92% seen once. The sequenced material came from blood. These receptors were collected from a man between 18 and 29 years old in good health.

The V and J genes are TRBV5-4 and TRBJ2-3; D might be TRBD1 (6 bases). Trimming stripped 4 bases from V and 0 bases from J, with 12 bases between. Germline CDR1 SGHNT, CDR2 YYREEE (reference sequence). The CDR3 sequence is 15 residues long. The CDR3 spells CASSPGTSSTDTQYF. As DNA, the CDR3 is TGTGCCAGCAGCCCCGGGACATCTAGCACAGATACGCAGTATTTT.

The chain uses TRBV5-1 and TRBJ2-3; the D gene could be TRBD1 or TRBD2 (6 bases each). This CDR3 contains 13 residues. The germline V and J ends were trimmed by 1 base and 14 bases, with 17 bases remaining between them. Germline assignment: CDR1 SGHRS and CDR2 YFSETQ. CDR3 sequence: CASSLFGGPKGYF. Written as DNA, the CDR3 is TGCGCCAGCAGCTTGTTTGGGGGGCCTAAGGGGTATTTT.

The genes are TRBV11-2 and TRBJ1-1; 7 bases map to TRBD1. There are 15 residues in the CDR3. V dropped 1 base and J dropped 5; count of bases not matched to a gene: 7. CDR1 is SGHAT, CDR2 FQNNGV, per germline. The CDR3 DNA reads TGTGCCAGCAGCTTAGGCGACAGGGTTCGGACTGAAGCTTTCTTT. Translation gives CASSLGDRVRTEAFF. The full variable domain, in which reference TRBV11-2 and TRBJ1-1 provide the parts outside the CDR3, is EAGVAQSPRYKIIEKRQSVAFWCNPISGHATLYWYQQILGQGPKLLIQFQNNGVVDDSQLPKDRFSAERLKGVDSTLKIQPAKLEDSAVYLCASSLGDRVRTEAFFGQGTRLTVV.

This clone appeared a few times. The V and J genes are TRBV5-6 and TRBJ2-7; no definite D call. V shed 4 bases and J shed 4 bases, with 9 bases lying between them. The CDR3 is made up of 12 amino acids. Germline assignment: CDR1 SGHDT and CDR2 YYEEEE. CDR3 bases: TGTGCCAGCAGCCCCGGTTCGTACGAGCAGTACTTC. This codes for CASSPGSYEQYF.

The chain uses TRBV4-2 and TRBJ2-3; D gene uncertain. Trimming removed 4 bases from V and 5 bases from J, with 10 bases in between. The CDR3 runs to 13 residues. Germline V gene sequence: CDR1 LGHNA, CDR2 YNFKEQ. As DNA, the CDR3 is TGTGCCAGCAGCCCCCTCCGTGGAGATACGCAGTATTTT. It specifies CASSPLRGDTQYF.

The chain's CDR3 is CASSQDWGKPNTEAFF. The CDR3 DNA is TGTGCCAGCAGCCAAGATTGGGGGAAACCGAACACTGAAGCTTTCTTT. The chain uses TRBV4-2 and TRBJ1-1, with D possibly being TRBD1 (5 bases). Germline assignment: CDR1 LGHNA and CDR2 YNFKEQ. V lost 0 bases and J 1 base, leaving 12 bases between the germline ends. The CDR3 covers 16 residues.

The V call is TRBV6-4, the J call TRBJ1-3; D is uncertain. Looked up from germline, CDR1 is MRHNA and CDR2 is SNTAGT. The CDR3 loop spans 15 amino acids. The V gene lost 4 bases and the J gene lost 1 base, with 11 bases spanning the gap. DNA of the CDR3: TGTGCCAGCAGTGTAGCCGCCCCATCTGGAAACACCATATATTTT. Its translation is CASSVAAPSGNTIYF.

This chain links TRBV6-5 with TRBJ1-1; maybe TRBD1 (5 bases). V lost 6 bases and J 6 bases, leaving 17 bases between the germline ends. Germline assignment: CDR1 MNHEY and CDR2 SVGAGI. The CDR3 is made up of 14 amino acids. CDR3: CASRDSLSTPEAFF. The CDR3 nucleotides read TGTGCCAGCAGAGACAGTTTATCGACCCCTGAAGCTTTCTTT.

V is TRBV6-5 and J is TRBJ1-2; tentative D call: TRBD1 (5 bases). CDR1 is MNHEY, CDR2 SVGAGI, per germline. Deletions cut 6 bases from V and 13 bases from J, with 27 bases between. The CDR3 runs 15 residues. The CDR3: CASSPPRGRGAMCTF. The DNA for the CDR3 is TGTGCCAGCAGCCCACCAAGGGGACGAGGGGCTATGTGCACCTTC.

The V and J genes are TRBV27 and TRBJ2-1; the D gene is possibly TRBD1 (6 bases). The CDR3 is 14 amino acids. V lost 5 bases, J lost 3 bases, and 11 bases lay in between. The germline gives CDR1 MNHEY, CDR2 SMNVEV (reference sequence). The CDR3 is CASSPRQVYNEQFF. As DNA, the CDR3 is TGTGCCAGCAGTCCCCGACAGGTCTACAATGAGCAGTTCTTC.

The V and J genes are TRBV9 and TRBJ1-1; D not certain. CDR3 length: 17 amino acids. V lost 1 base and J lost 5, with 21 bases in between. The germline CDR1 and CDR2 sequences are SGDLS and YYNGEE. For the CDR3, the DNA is TGTGCCAGCAGCGTATCTACGGGGAGGGATGGACGGACTGAAGCTTTCTTT. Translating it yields CASSVSTGRDGRTEAFF.